Below, one T cell receptor beta chain is given with its context. The record originates from a study of control samples from healthy donors and cancer patients. This CDR3 is built from 14 residues. Germline V gives CDR1 MGHDK, CDR2 SYGVNS. With 4 bases removed from V and 5 bases from J, the gap between germline ends came to 12 bases. Profiled with immunoSEQ multiplex PCR; TCRdb holds only in-frame clones, not every one. The sample shows tens of thousands of clones, about 80% of them seen only once. This chain joins TRBV25-1 and TRBJ2-1; D remains unclear. The clonotype comes from a man in his sixties with head and neck cancer. Sequencing was carried out using PBMCs. CDR3 loop: CASSGEQLHNEQFF. The CDR3 nucleotides read TGTGCCAGCAGTGGGGAACAGCTCCACAATGAGCAGTTCTTC.